One and the same sample provided the 17 T cell receptor beta chains below, sequenced in a study of post-analysis software for immune sequencing data. Study-wide results and caveats: Patients carried roughly five TRBV segments more frequently than controls did, and TRBV5-6, TRBV5-1 and TRBV20-1 were among them.

Sequencing libraries made from TCR beta cDNA carried unique molecular identifiers. One entry per CDR3 protein results from TCRdb running MiXCR on the PCR reads. Among about 770,000 distinct CDR3 sequences listed, 35% to 55% were seen once. The antigens these receptors bind are not known. Source material: blood. These receptors all come from a girl between 5 and 17 years old with multiple sclerosis.

In this sample, this clonotype turned up a few times. This sequence joins TRBV15 and TRBJ2-5; tentatively, D is TRBD2 (6 bases). Germline V lookup: CDR1 LNHNV, CDR2 YYDKDF (reference sequence). The CDR3 spans 18 residues. The V and J ends lost 1 base and 3 bases respectively, with 21 bases between them. In DNA, the CDR3 is TGTGCCACCAGCAGAGGGCGGGACGCCGACCGCCTAAAAGAGACCCAGTACTTC. Its translation is CATSRGRDADRLKETQYF.

The chain combines TRBV6-2 or TRBV6-3 with TRBJ2-1; 10 nucleotides agree with TRBD2. The J call is in doubt because the DNA end fits TRBJ2-7 better. The CDR3 extends over 17 amino acids. The germline V gene has CDR1 MNHEY and CDR2 SVGEGT. The chain's CDR3 is CASSYTKAGGPYNEQYF. CDR3 DNA: TGTGCCAGCAGTTACACCAAAGCGGGAGGGCCCTACAATGAGCAGTACTTC.

There are a few counts of this clonotype. V usage is TRBV15 and J usage is TRBJ2-2; 7 positions match TRBD2. V lost 1 base, J lost 1 base, and 6 bases stayed unmatched. This CDR3 comprises 17 residues. CDR1 LNHNV and CDR2 YYDKDF come from the germline V gene (reference sequence). The DNA of the CDR3 is TGTGCCACCAGCAGAGCCCCGACTAGCAGGAACACCGGGGAGCTGTTTTTT. This translates into CATSRAPTSRNTGELFF.

V usage is TRBV6-6 and J usage is TRBJ2-7; 7 bases line up with TRBD1. The CDR3 consists of 14 residues. CDR1 is MNHNY, CDR2 SVGAGI, per germline (reference sequence). J lost 5 bases, V lost 5 bases, and 9 bases had no gene match. CDR3 bases: TGTGCCAGCAGTAAATACCAGGGGGTCGACGAGCAGTACTTC. Translated: CASSKYQGVDEQYF.

V is TRBV27 and J is TRBJ2-5, with D perhaps being TRBD1 or TRBD2 (6 bases each). The J call may be faulty, since TRBJ2-7 better matches the DNA end. The CDR3 runs to 13 residues. The germline CDR1 and CDR2 sequences are MNHEY and SMNVEV (reference sequence). CDR3 sequence reads: CASSLWGDNEQYF. DNA of the CDR3: TGTGCCAGCAGTTTATGGGGGGACAACGAGCAGTACTTC.

This clonotype was counted between two and nine times. The chain employs TRBV20-1 and TRBJ2-1; tentative D call: TRBD1 (6 bases). The CDR3 loop spans 13 amino acids. Germline CDR1 reads DFQATT; CDR2 reads SNEGSKA (reference sequence). Trimming removed 6 bases from V and 0 bases from J, with 9 bases in between. The CDR3 sequence: CSAKDSSYNEQFF. The CDR3 DNA is TGCAGTGCGAAGGACAGCTCCTACAATGAGCAGTTCTTC.

This clonotype was found a few times. The chain has TRBV27 and TRBJ2-5; 7 nucleotides agree with TRBD1. The CDR3 consists of 13 residues. Germline V gene data show CDR1 as MNHEY and CDR2 as SMNVEV (reference sequence). V dropped 6 bases and J dropped 11; count of bases not matched to a gene: 12. In nucleotides, the CDR3 is TGTGCCAGCAGCTGGGGACAGTCTCGTGAGCAGTACTTC. This gives the protein CASSWGQSREQYF.

The J gene is TRBJ2-4, the V gene TRBV7-2; the D gene is possibly TRBD2 (6 bases). This CDR3 region has 12 residues. Germline V gene lookup returns CDR1 SGHTA and CDR2 FQGNSA. V lost 3 bases, J lost 12 bases, and 12 bases lay in between. The CDR3 loop reads CASSFPGAGQYF. The CDR3 bases are TGTGCCAGCAGCTTTCCGGGAGCGGGTCAGTACTTC.

J is TRBJ2-2 and V is TRBV7-9; a possible D gene is TRBD1 (5 bases). This CDR3 spans 16 amino acids. Deletions cut 3 bases from V and 0 bases from J, with 11 bases between. Looked up from germline, CDR1 is SEHNR and CDR2 is FQNEAQ (reference sequence). Here the CDR3 reads CASSFGHNPNTGELFF. CDR3 bases: TGTGCCAGCAGCTTCGGACACAATCCGAACACCGGGGAGCTGTTTTTT.

The chain carries TRBV29-1 and TRBJ1-1; D remains ambiguous. V was clipped by 7 bases and J by 0 bases, with 9 bases between them. This CDR3 contains 12 residues. Germline loops: CDR1 SQVTM, CDR2 ANQGSEA. This chain's CDR3 is CSANRLNTEAFF. CDR3 nucleotides: TGCAGCGCCAATCGGCTGAACACTGAAGCTTTCTTT. Supplemented by reference TRBV29-1 and TRBJ1-1, the full variable domain reads SAVISQKPSRDICQRGTSLTIQCQVDSQVTMMFWYRQQPGQSLTLIATANQGSEATYESGFVIDKFPISRPNLTFSTLTVSNMSPEDSSIYLCSANRLNTEAFFGQGTRLTVV.

The V and J genes are TRBV7-9 and TRBJ2-3, with no clear D. Trimming pared 0 bases from V and 2 bases from J, leaving 9 bases between. The germline V gene encodes CDR1 SEHNR and CDR2 FQNEAQ (reference sequence). CDR3 size: 15 residues. CDR3 DNA: TGTGCCAGCAGCTTAGCGCTTGGTATCACAGATACGCAGTATTTT. Protein product: CASSLALGITDTQYF.

The rearrangement uses TRBV10-3 and TRBJ2-5; D unclear. V was clipped by 2 bases and J by 1 base, with 5 bases between them. Germline CDR1 is ENHRY and CDR2 is SYGVKD. This CDR3 is 13 amino acids long. The CDR3 spells CAISEIPQETQYF. In DNA, the CDR3 is TGTGCCATCAGTGAGATACCCCAAGAGACCCAGTACTTC.

The chain employs TRBV4-2 and TRBJ1-5; D is undetermined. Germline CDR1 reads LGHNA; CDR2 reads YNFKEQ. The V gene lost 5 bases and the J gene lost 5 bases, with 10 bases spanning the gap. CDR3 length equals 13 residues. CDR3 sequence (DNA): TGTGCCAGCAGCAGCCGGGCGGATCAGCCCCAGCATTTT. Its protein is CASSSRADQPQHF.

The J gene is TRBJ2-1, the V gene TRBV7-6; 12 nucleotides agree with TRBD1. The germline V gene encodes CDR1 SGHVS and CDR2 FNYEAQ. This CDR3 comprises 19 residues. Trimming cost V 2 bases and J 0 bases; bases outside gene matches: 8. CDR3 sequence (DNA): TGTGCCAGCAGCTTAACGGGACAGGGGGCCTCCTCCTCCTACAATGAGCAGTTCTTC. Protein sequence: CASSLTGQGASSSYNEQFF.

This chain connects TRBV24-1 to TRBJ2-4, with a possible D match to TRBD1 (6 bases). The J call may be mistaken, given a closer DNA end match to TRBJ2-7. This CDR3 region has 14 residues. The germline gives CDR1 KGHDR, CDR2 SFDVKD. The CDR3 is CATSDYARGDEQYF. The CDR3 DNA sequence: TGTGCCACCAGTGATTACGCCAGGGGCGACGAGCAGTACTTC.

As DNA, the CDR3 is TGTGCCAGCAGCTTCCCCGGGGGACTAGCGGGAGATGGTGAGCAGTTCTTC. Its protein product is CASSFPGGLAGDGEQFF. The rearrangement links TRBV7-9 to TRBJ2-1; 14 bases align to TRBD2. This CDR3 comprises 17 residues. Germline V CDR1 and CDR2: SEHNR, FQNEAQ (reference sequence). Germline trimming cut 3 bases from V and 9 bases from J; bases unmatched to any gene: 10.

V is TRBV29-1 and J is TRBJ2-3; D ambiguous. This CDR3 region has 14 residues. Germline lookup yields CDR1 SQVTM and CDR2 ANQGSEA. V dropped 6 bases and J dropped 1 base, with 14 bases sitting between them. The CDR3 reads CSVFQEGRTDTQYF. The CDR3 nucleotides are TGCAGCGTATTTCAGGAAGGGCGCACAGATACGCAGTATTTT.